Listed here is a single T cell receptor (beta chain). Germline CDR1 reads MDHEN; CDR2 reads SYDVKM. The CDR3 runs to 14 residues. The V end lost 2 bases, the J end lost 0 bases, and 5 bases lay between the germline ends. This specimen comes from a study of T cell responses to AZD1222 COVID-19 vaccine. The protocol was immunoSEQ multiplex PCR, while the TCRdb copy is restricted to in-frame clones and leaves out a portion. The table shows approximately 150,000 clones, with 92% occurring only once. The sequence came from an adult who received the AZD1222 COVID-19 vaccine. This chain links TRBV28 with TRBJ1-3, with D hard to call. The sample here was peripheral blood, taken 28 days after the second AZD1222 dose. This CDR3 is CASSLSSSGNTIYF. The CDR3 DNA reads TGTGCCAGCAGTTTAAGCAGCTCTGGAAACACCATATATTTT.